Each of the 10 T cell receptor beta chains below was sequenced from the same sample in a study of blood T cell repertoires in COVID-19 (dated by TCRdb to 2018 to 2020). To prepare the library, the immunoSEQ multiplex PCR assay was applied. TCRdb retrieved this table from immuneACCESS and kept in-frame rearrangements only. Not all clones are present; in checked studies, unresolved V genes account for under half, and no reason is known for the remainder. The sample contains approximately 44,000 clones, roughly 90% of them found a single time. The ten top clones hold 12% of the sample. The sample was peripheral blood. These receptors were obtained from a human donor in a cohort sampled during active COVID-19.

The V and J genes are TRBV7-9 and TRBJ2-7; TRBD1 matches 10 bases. J was trimmed by 3 bases and V by 5 bases; bases with no gene match: 7. Germline-derived CDR1 and CDR2 are SEHNR and FQNEAQ (reference sequence). The CDR3 contains 15 residues. For the CDR3, the DNA is TGTGCCAGCAGCGGGGGGACAGGGGCGGTCTACGAGCAGTACTTC. Its protein is CASSGGTGAVYEQYF. Using reference TRBV7-9 and TRBJ2-7 for the parts outside the CDR3, the full variable domain is DTGVSQNPRHKITKRGQNVTFRCDPISEHNRLYWYRQTLGQGPEFLTYFQNEAQLEKSRLLSDRFSAERPKGSFSTLEIQRTEQGDSAMYLCASSGGTGAVYEQYFGPGTRLTVT.

The gene calls are TRBV7-2 and TRBJ2-3; 8 bases are a match to TRBD2. The CDR3 consists of 16 residues. The V gene's germline CDR1 is SGHTA and CDR2 FQGNSA. Germline trimming cut 1 base from V and 2 bases from J; bases unmatched to any gene: 5. In nucleotides, the CDR3 is TGTGCCAGCAGCTTAGTAGCGGGACTTACCACAGATACGCAGTATTTT. Its protein product is CASSLVAGLTTDTQYF.

V is TRBV5-1 and J is TRBJ2-1; 8 nucleotides match TRBD1. From germline, CDR1 is SGHRS and CDR2 YFSETQ. The trim removed 0 bases at V and 5 bases at J, leaving 7 bases unmatched. This CDR3 contains 16 residues. As DNA, the CDR3 is TGCGCCAGCAGCTTGGCCGCGGGACAGGCCAACAATGAGCAGTTCTTC. Amino acid sequence: CASSLAAGQANNEQFF. The full variable domain, its missing parts supplied by reference TRBV5-1 and TRBJ2-1, is KAGVTQTPRYLIKTRGQQVTLSCSPISGHRSVSWYQQTPGQGLQFLFEYFSETQRNKGNFPGRFSGRQFSNSRSEMNVSTLELGDSALYLCASSLAAGQANNEQFFGPGTRLTVL.

The chain uses TRBV6-2 or TRBV6-3 and TRBJ2-7, with 7 bases that match TRBD1. Losses at the gene ends were 4 bases for V and 3 bases for J; bases not matched to a gene: 24. CDR3 length: 20 residues. From germline, CDR1 is MNHEY and CDR2 SVGEGT. The CDR3 sequence: CASSSLAQSTGHTGLYEQYF. The CDR3 nucleotides read TGTGCCAGCAGTTCTTTGGCCCAATCGACAGGGCACACCGGTCTCTACGAGCAGTACTTC.

This clone was detected once. The chain carries TRBV27 and TRBJ2-1, with 11 bases that match TRBD1. Trimming at V came to 0 bases and at J to 2 bases, leaving 3 bases not matched to a gene. Per the germline V gene, CDR1 is MNHEY and CDR2 is SMNVEV (reference sequence). This CDR3 region has 17 residues. The chain's CDR3 is CASSLSRGQGAYNEQFF. Written as DNA, the CDR3 is TGTGCCAGCAGTTTATCTCGGGGACAGGGGGCCTACAATGAGCAGTTCTTC.

DNA for the CDR3: TGTGCCACCAGTGTCCCCCCGGGGGAAGCGGGGGACTACGAGCAGTACTTC. It specifies CATSVPPGEAGDYEQYF. The gene calls are TRBV24-1 and TRBJ2-7, with 8 positions matching TRBD2. The ends lost 5 bases at V and 3 bases at J; junction bases unmatched: 14. This CDR3 is built from 17 residues. Germline V gene sequence: CDR1 KGHDR, CDR2 SFDVKD.

V gene TRBV4-2 combines with J gene TRBJ2-3; TRBD2 matches 12 bases. This CDR3 is 17 amino acids long. The trim removed 4 bases at V and 6 bases at J, leaving 11 bases unmatched. From germline, CDR1 is LGHNA and CDR2 YNFKEQ. The CDR3 sequence is CASSRSSSGRARDTQYF. The CDR3 nucleotides read TGTGCCAGCAGCCGCTCTTCTAGCGGGAGGGCCCGCGATACGCAGTATTTT.

This chain joins TRBV7-9 and TRBJ2-5, with a weak D call TRBD2 (5 bases). Between the trimmed V and J ends, which lost 0 bases and 4 bases, there was a span of 9 bases. CDR1 and CDR2 from the germline V gene are SEHNR and FQNEAQ (reference sequence). The CDR3 covers 14 residues. The CDR3 DNA reads as TGTGCCAGCAGCTTAGCGGGCGGAGGAGAGACCCAGTACTTC. This gives the protein CASSLAGGGETQYF.

This clone occurred once. The chain combines TRBV30 with TRBJ1-4; perhaps TRBD1 as D (5 bases). V was trimmed by 5 bases and J by 7 bases, leaving 17 bases between them. The V gene's germline CDR1 is GTSNPN and CDR2 SVGIG (reference sequence). The CDR3 runs 14 residues. CDR3 DNA: TGTGCCTGGGGCCTCGGGGGTCGGGGTGAAAAACTGTTTTTT. Protein product: CAWGLGGRGEKLFF.

V and J are TRBV30 and TRBJ1-1; D might be TRBD1 (5 bases). V lost 0 bases, J lost 7 bases, and 12 bases lay in between. This CDR3 has 13 residues. Germline V CDR1 and CDR2: GTSNPN, SVGIG (reference sequence). CDR3 DNA sequence: TGTGCCTGGAGTGTAGTCGGGGGACTTGAAGCTTTCTTT. It is translated as CAWSVVGGLEAFF.